This T cell receptor beta chain was observed in a study of blood T cells in healthy people across ages. Study results and caveats: Older age coincided with a roughly linear decline in TCR beta diversity per million T cells.

Details on this clonotype: The antigen is not known.

PCR was performed a second time for about 7 to 11 cycles using a sample-barcoded 5' primer and a J-beta primer mix. TCRdb ran MiXCR on the 5' RACE reads and lists one entry per CDR3 protein. The sample lists 1 million or so distinct CDR3 sequences, about 25% occurring once. This same sample was also part of a study on T cells of mothers and their children. That report adds: A few healthy Caucasian mothers gave samples, and so did their six children.

The source is a girl aged 2 to 9 in good health. Specimen: blood.

The CDR3, as DNA: TGTGCCAGCAGCCCAACCCTTGGGAGCGGGGAGGAGGGAGAGACCCAGTACTTC. Amino acid sequence: CASSPTLGSGEEGETQYF. This rearrangement joins TRBV9 to TRBJ2-5; 7 bases are shared with TRBD2. V shed 4 bases, J shed 4 bases, and the junction held 19 bases outside the gene matches. The CDR3 is made up of 18 amino acids. Germline values: CDR1 SGDLS, CDR2 YYNGEE. Full variable domain (remainder filled in from reference TRBV9 and TRBJ2-5): DSGVTQTPKHLITATGQRVTLRCSPRSGDLSVYWYQQSLDQGLQFLIQYYNGEERAKGNILERFSAQQFPDLHSELNLSSLELGDSALYFCASSPTLGSGEEGETQYFGPGTRLLVL.